This TCR beta chain is from a study of post-analysis software for immune sequencing data. Study details: Relapsing-remitting, secondary progressive and progressive-relapsing multiple sclerosis courses were included.

Study-wide points: Four or five TRBV segments, including TRBV5-6, TRBV5-1 and TRBV20-1, were more frequent in patients than controls. Relative to controls, patients with multiple sclerosis showed significantly lower normalized Chao1 diversity. F measure grouped same-batch samples tightly together.

Germline CDR1 reads MGHDK; CDR2 reads SYGVNS. This CDR3 contains 15 residues. The germline V and J ends were trimmed by 3 bases and 8 bases, with 16 bases remaining between them. This clonotype has a handful of counts. Its antigen is currently unknown. Included in the TCR beta cDNA libraries were unique molecular identifiers. Some 500,000 cDNA molecules came from around 1 to 9.1 million T cells. TCRdb re-derived calls from the PCR reads in MiXCR, one entry per CDR3 protein. The sample yields hundreds of thousands of distinct CDR3 sequences, roughly 50% seen once. The sample comprised blood. V gene TRBV25-1 combines with J gene TRBJ1-4; a possible D gene is TRBD1 (6 bases). The source of this sequence is a girl aged 5 to 17 with multiple sclerosis. CDR3 region: CASSDSLSGVEKLFF. CDR3 bases: TGTGCCAGCAGTGATTCTCTATCAGGGGTCGAAAAACTGTTTTTT.